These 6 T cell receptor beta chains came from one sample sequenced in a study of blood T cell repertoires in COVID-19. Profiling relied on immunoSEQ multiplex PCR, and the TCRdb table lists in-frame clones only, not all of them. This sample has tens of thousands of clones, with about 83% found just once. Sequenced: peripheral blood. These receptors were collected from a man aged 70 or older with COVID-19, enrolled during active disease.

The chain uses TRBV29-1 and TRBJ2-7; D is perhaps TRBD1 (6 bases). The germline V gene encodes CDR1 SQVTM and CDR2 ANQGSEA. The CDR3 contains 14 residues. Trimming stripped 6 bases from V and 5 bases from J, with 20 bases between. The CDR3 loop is CSVQGGVGADEQYF. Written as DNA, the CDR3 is TGCAGCGTCCAAGGTGGCGTGGGGGCAGACGAGCAGTACTTC.

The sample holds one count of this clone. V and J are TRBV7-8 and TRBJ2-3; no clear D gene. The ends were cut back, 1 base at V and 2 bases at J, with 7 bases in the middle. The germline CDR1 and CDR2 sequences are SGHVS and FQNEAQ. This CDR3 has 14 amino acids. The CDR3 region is CASSLVSNTDTQYF. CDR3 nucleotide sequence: TGTGCCAGCAGCTTAGTGTCCAACACAGATACGCAGTATTTT.

The CDR3 protein is CASSTGQGQGYTF. The CDR3 region has the DNA TGTGCCAGCAGCACGGGACAGGGCCAAGGCTACACCTTC. The chain uses TRBV6-5 and TRBJ1-2; 9 bases match TRBD1. V gave up 6 bases and J gave up 8 bases; unmatched junction bases: 7. The CDR3 sequence is 13 residues long. Germline assignment: CDR1 MNHEY and CDR2 SVGAGI.

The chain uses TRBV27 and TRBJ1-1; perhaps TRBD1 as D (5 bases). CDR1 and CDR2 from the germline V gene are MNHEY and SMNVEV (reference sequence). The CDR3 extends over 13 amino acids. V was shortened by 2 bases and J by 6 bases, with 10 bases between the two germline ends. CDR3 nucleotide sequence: TGTGCCAGCAGTTTAGATAGGGGCTCTGAAGCTTTCTTT. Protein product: CASSLDRGSEAFF.

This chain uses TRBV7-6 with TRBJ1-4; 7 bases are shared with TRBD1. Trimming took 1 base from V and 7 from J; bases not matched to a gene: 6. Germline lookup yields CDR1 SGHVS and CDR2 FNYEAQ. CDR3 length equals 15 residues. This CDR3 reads CASSLGDRVTEKLFF. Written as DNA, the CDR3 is TGTGCCAGCAGCTTAGGCGACAGGGTTACTGAAAAACTGTTTTTT.

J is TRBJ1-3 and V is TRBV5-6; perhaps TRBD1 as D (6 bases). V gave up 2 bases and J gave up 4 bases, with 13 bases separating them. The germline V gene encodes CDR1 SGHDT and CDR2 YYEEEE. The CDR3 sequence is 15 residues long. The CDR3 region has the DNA TGTGCCAGCAGCTTTAACAGGGTGCTCGGAAACACCATATATTTT. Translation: CASSFNRVLGNTIYF. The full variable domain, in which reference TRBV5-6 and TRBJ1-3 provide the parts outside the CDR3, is DAGVTQSPTHLIKTRGQQVTLRCSPKSGHDTVSWYQQALGQGPQFIFQYYEEEERQRGNFPDRFSGHQFPNYSSELNVNALLLGDSALYLCASSFNRVLGNTIYFGEGSWLTVV.